These 22 T cell receptor beta chains came from one sample sequenced in a study of blood T cell repertoires in COVID-19. The assay was immunoSEQ multiplex PCR, and TCRdb's table has in-frame clones only and misses some. The sample records about 56,000 clones, roughly nine tenths being singletons. The sample comprised peripheral blood. The origin of the receptors is a woman between 55 and 75 years old with COVID-19, enrolled during active disease.

The V and J genes are TRBV18 and TRBJ2-3; D is perhaps TRBD1 (6 bases). The CDR3 has 14 residues. Per germline, CDR1 KGHSH and CDR2 LQKENI. Trimming took off 2 bases at V and 9 bases at J, with 15 bases between the two ends. CDR3 in amino acids: CASSPRRTEGTQYF. The CDR3 DNA is TGTGCCAGCTCACCAAGGCGGACAGAGGGAACGCAGTATTTT.

The V call is TRBV9, the J call TRBJ1-2; D uncertain. V lost 3 bases and J 7 bases, leaving 10 bases between the germline ends. The length of the CDR3 is 12 residues. The germline V gene has CDR1 SGDLS and CDR2 YYNGEE. The CDR3 loop is CASSAIDFGYTF. Here the CDR3 DNA reads TGTGCCAGCAGCGCGATTGACTTTGGCTACACCTTC.

The chain couples TRBV14 to TRBJ2-6; D is unresolved. The CDR3 covers 17 residues. Trimming shortened V by 2 bases and J by 2 bases, and 13 bases separated the two germline ends. The germline V gene has CDR1 SGHDN and CDR2 FVKESK. The CDR3 region has the DNA TGTGCCAGCAGCCAAAGACCTAGTCAGACTGGGGCCAACGTCCTGACTTTC. This encodes CASSQRPSQTGANVLTF.

The V and J genes are TRBV4-1 and TRBJ1-1, with TRBD1 identical over 7 bases. CDR1 MGHRA and CDR2 YSYEKL come from the germline V gene. This CDR3 contains 15 residues. V shed 0 bases and J 2 bases; nucleotides not matched to a gene: 3. The CDR3 sequence is CASSQDDRANTEAFF. For the CDR3, the DNA is TGCGCCAGCAGCCAAGATGACAGGGCTAACACTGAAGCTTTCTTT.

The chain has TRBV9 and TRBJ1-5; 7 bases line up with TRBD1. V lost 5 bases, J lost 4 bases, and 9 bases stayed unmatched. This CDR3 spans 15 amino acids. From germline, CDR1 is SGDLS and CDR2 YYNGEE. CDR3: CASRTRGSTNQPQHF. The CDR3, as DNA: TGTGCCAGCAGAACCAGGGGGAGCACAAATCAGCCCCAGCATTTT.

The CDR3 nucleotides read TGTGCCACCAGCAGTGGGGACAGGAAATTTTACGAGCAGTACTTC. This encodes CATSSGDRKFYEQYF. This rearrangement joins TRBV15 to TRBJ2-7, with 8 bases that match TRBD1. CDR3 size: 15 residues. In germline, CDR1 is LNHNV, CDR2 YYDKDF (reference sequence). Trimming removed 3 bases from V and 4 bases from J; junction bases left unmatched: 8.

The rearrangement joins TRBV7-9 to TRBJ2-7; TRBD2 is a possible D gene (6 bases). This CDR3 spans 17 amino acids. Trimming took off 3 bases at V and 3 bases at J, with 21 bases between the two ends. Germline V gives CDR1 SEHNR, CDR2 FQNEAQ (reference sequence). CDR3 loop: CASSLALGSGVGYEQYF. Here the CDR3 DNA reads TGTGCCAGCAGCTTGGCGTTAGGTTCGGGAGTGGGCTACGAGCAGTACTTC.

The gene calls are TRBV10-1 and TRBJ2-7, with 9 bases aligning to TRBD1. Germline V gene sequence: CDR1 WNHNN, CDR2 SYGVQD (reference sequence). The CDR3 contains 15 residues. V dropped 6 bases and J dropped 1; count of bases not matched to a gene: 7. In nucleotides, the CDR3 is TGCGCCAGCAGCTTAGGGACAGGGCTGTCCTACGAGCAGTACTTC. Protein: CASSLGTGLSYEQYF.

The chain couples TRBV9 to TRBJ1-2; weak D call: TRBD1 (6 bases). The ends were cut back, 4 bases at V and 5 bases at J, with 12 bases in the middle. CDR1 is SGDLS and CDR2 is YYNGEE in the germline V gene. The CDR3 is 13 residues long. In DNA form, the CDR3 reads TGTGCCAGCAGCCCCGGGACACCTTATGGCTACACCTTC. As protein: CASSPGTPYGYTF.

This chain links TRBV27 with TRBJ2-1, with 10 positions matching TRBD2. Trimming took 0 bases from V and 7 from J; bases not matched to a gene: 6. Germline V lookup: CDR1 MNHEY, CDR2 SMNVEV (reference sequence). This CDR3 has 16 amino acids. The CDR3 region has the DNA TGTGCCAGCAGTTTATCGGCGGGACTAGCGAGGAATGAGCAGTTCTTC. This encodes CASSLSAGLARNEQFF.

For this clone: Distinct nucleotide sequences in the sample also encode this CDR3. This chain connects TRBV7-9 to TRBJ2-1; D call uncertain. Germline assignment: CDR1 SEHNR and CDR2 FQNEAQ (reference sequence). Trimming pared 0 bases from V and 1 base from J, leaving 4 bases between. There are 14 residues in the CDR3. The DNA of the CDR3 is TGTGCCAGCAGCTTAGCCGGTTCCTACAATGAGCAGTTCTTC. Its translation: CASSLAGSYNEQFF.

The rearrangement uses TRBV5-1 and TRBJ1-2; a possible D gene is TRBD1 (6 bases). The CDR3 extends over 16 amino acids. Trimming cost V 0 bases and J 6 bases, with 18 bases left between them. Germline V gene sequence: CDR1 SGHRS, CDR2 YFSETQ. The CDR3 reads CASSLGIGRGVDGYTF. The CDR3 nucleotides are TGCGCCAGCAGCTTGGGGATCGGCAGGGGAGTTGATGGCTACACCTTC.

The chain joins TRBV27 to TRBJ2-7; D is possibly TRBD1 (5 bases). This CDR3 comprises 13 residues. The V gene lost 4 bases and the J gene lost 0 bases, with 7 bases spanning the gap. Germline CDR1 and CDR2: MNHEY and SMNVEV (reference sequence). The CDR3 nucleotides are TGTGCCAGCAGTTCTGGGGCCTCCTACGAGCAGTACTTC. Translation gives CASSSGASYEQYF.

CDR3 residues: CASSSTGQFAGNTIYF. CDR3 sequence (DNA): TGTGCCAGCAGCTCGACTGGACAGTTTGCTGGAAACACCATATATTTT. The chain combines TRBV5-4 with TRBJ1-3; D is possibly TRBD1 (6 bases). Trimming removed 3 bases from V and 2 bases from J, with 15 bases in between. The germline V gene encodes CDR1 SGHNT and CDR2 YYREEE (reference sequence). The CDR3 loop spans 16 amino acids.

The chain joins TRBV7-9 to TRBJ2-2, with D hard to call. The V gene lost 5 bases and the J gene lost 3 bases, with 13 bases spanning the gap. CDR3 length: 15 residues. Per the germline V gene, CDR1 is SEHNR and CDR2 is FQNEAQ (reference sequence). CDR3 DNA: TGTGCCAGCAGCGCCTATATCGAGGACACCGGGGAGCTGTTTTTT. Translation gives CASSAYIEDTGELFF. Filled out from reference TRBV7-9 and TRBJ2-2, the complete variable domain reads DTGVSQNPRHKITKRGQNVTFRCDPISEHNRLYWYRQTLGQGPEFLTYFQNEAQLEKSRLLSDRFSAERPKGSFSTLEIQRTEQGDSAMYLCASSAYIEDTGELFFGEGSRLTVL.

This clone came up once. The chain links TRBV19 to TRBJ2-1; perhaps TRBD2 as D (6 bases). V dropped 9 bases and J dropped 0 bases, with 9 bases sitting between them. Germline assignment: CDR1 LNHDA and CDR2 SQIVND (reference sequence). This CDR3 contains 13 residues. The chain's CDR3 is CASAGSSYNEQFF. The DNA of the CDR3 is TGTGCCAGCGCGGGAAGCTCCTACAATGAGCAGTTCTTC.

J is TRBJ1-5 and V is TRBV6-5; 7 bases are shared with TRBD1. This CDR3 has 13 amino acids. CDR1 is MNHEY, CDR2 SVGAGI, per germline. The J segment lost 4 bases and the V segment lost 7 bases, leaving 4 bases of the junction unmatched. Written as DNA, the CDR3 is TGTGCCAGCAAGACCAGGGGGAATCAGCCCCAGCATTTT. It codes for CASKTRGNQPQHF.

V usage is TRBV5-1 and J usage is TRBJ2-1; 8 positions agree with TRBD1. V shed 4 bases, J shed 4 bases, and the junction held 7 bases outside the gene matches. Per germline, CDR1 SGHRS and CDR2 YFSETQ. The CDR3 runs to 15 residues. CDR3 region: CASSPPGQDYNEQFF. The CDR3 DNA sequence: TGCGCCAGCAGCCCGCCGGGACAGGATTACAATGAGCAGTTCTTC.

This clone was seen more than once but under ten times. V is TRBV7-2 and J is TRBJ2-7; D might be TRBD1 (6 bases). V lost 2 bases, J lost 3 bases, and 11 bases lay in between. Germline V gene lookup returns CDR1 SGHTA and CDR2 FQGNSA. The CDR3 consists of 14 residues. CDR3 loop: CASSLFTGNYEQYF. CDR3 nucleotides: TGTGCCAGCAGCTTATTCACAGGGAACTACGAGCAGTACTTC.

In this sample, this clone turned up once. The J gene is TRBJ2-3, the V gene TRBV19, with 11 bases fitting TRBD2. Germline CDR1 is LNHDA and CDR2 is SQIVND (reference sequence). The J segment lost 4 bases and the V segment lost 5 bases, leaving 8 bases of the junction unmatched. The CDR3 loop spans 16 amino acids. CDR3 sequence: CASSVVLAGAADTQYF. CDR3 sequence (DNA): TGTGCCAGTAGTGTCGTACTAGCGGGAGCCGCAGATACGCAGTATTTT.

This clone showed up just once. Germline and junction disagree at one end, which may indicate a read error. V usage is TRBV20-1 and J usage is TRBJ2-5, with D unresolved. The CDR3 sequence is 11 residues long. CDR1 is DFQATT and CDR2 is SNEGSKA in the germline V gene (reference sequence). The CDR3 loop is CSAKLQETQYF. CDR3 coding DNA: TGCAGCGCTAAGCTCCAAGAGACCCAGTACTTC.

This chain connects TRBV20-1 to TRBJ2-7, with D maybe TRBD2 (5 bases). The CDR3 contains 11 residues. Between the trimmed V and J ends, which lost 5 bases and 5 bases, there was a span of 10 bases. Germline CDR1 reads DFQATT; CDR2 reads SNEGSKA (reference sequence). The CDR3 DNA sequence: TGCAGTGCTGCCACTAGAGACGAGCAGTACTTC. This sequence encodes CSAATRDEQYF.